The sequence of this T cell receptor beta chain was determined in a study of blood T cell repertoires in COVID-19. At the level of the study: COVID-19 samples collected from the United States, Italy and Spain covered acute and convalescent phases. In each case, the material was cDNA or gDNA derived from T cells, B-cell-depleted T cells, or PBMCs.

The authors' processing: Estimated nucleated cell counts came from reference gene primer amplification. The repertoire was sequenced with immunoSEQ multiplex PCR; TCRdb's copy has only in-frame clones and lacks some. Clonal size and the V and J genes are those of that table, whereas D and trimming came from the DNA. The sample carries approximately 46,000 clones, roughly 84% recorded once. This clonotype was obtained from a human donor in a cohort sampled during active COVID-19. Source material: peripheral blood.

In DNA, the CDR3 is TGTGCCAGTAGTATCCCGACTAGCGGGGGCACCGGGGAGCTGTTTTTT. Protein product: CASSIPTSGGTGELFF. V usage is TRBV19 and J usage is TRBJ2-2; 12 nucleotides align to TRBD2. Germline trimming cut 3 bases from V and 4 bases from J; bases unmatched to any gene: 3. The CDR3 loop spans 16 amino acids. The V gene's germline CDR1 is LNHDA and CDR2 SQIVND (reference sequence).